This TCR beta chain was identified in a study of control samples from healthy donors and cancer patients. TCRdb keeps only in-frame clones here, not all; method: immunoSEQ multiplex PCR. The data contain a few hundred thousand clones, around 90% of them singletons. Trimming stripped 0 bases from V and 2 bases from J, with 6 bases between. Germline V gene data show CDR1 as SGDLS and CDR2 as YYNGEE. This CDR3 has 14 residues. This sequence joins TRBV9 and TRBJ1-5; D gene unclear. Sequencing was carried out using PBMCs. This TCR derives from a man aged 35 to 55 with head and neck cancer. In DNA form, the CDR3 reads TGTGCCAGCAGCGTAGGATGGGGCAATCAGCCCCAGCATTTT. This codes for CASSVGWGNQPQHF.